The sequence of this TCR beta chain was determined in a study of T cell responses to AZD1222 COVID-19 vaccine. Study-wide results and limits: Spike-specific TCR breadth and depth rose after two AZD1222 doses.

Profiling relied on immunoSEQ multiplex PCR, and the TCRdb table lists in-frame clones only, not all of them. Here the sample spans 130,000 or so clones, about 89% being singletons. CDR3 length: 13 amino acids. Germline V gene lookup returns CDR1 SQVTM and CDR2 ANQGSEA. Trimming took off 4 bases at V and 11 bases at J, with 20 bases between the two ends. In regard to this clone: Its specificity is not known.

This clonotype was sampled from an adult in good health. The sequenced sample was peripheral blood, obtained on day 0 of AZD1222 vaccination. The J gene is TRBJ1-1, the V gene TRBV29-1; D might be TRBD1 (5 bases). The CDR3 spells CSVVLGRATNAFF. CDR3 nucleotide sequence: TGCAGCGTTGTCCTTGGCAGGGCCACAAATGCTTTCTTT. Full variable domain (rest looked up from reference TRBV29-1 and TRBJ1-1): SAVISQKPSRDICQRGTSLTIQCQVDSQVTMMFWYRQQPGQSLTLIATANQGSEATYESGFVIDKFPISRPNLTFSTLTVSNMSPEDSSIYLCSVVLGRATNAFFGQGTRLTVV.